The subject of this entry is one T cell receptor (beta chain). This record comes from a study of blood T cell repertoires in COVID-19. Enrolled during active infection, Seattle patients were then followed longitudinally. The germline V gene encodes CDR1 SGHDT and CDR2 YYEEEE. V was pared by 4 bases and J by 4 bases, with 24 bases between. CDR3 length equals 17 residues. TCRdb's copy holds only in-frame clones and misses some; the assay was immunoSEQ multiplex PCR. In the table there are over 250,000 clones, about 87% of which are singletons. The chain employs TRBV5-6 and TRBJ2-7, with D possibly matching TRBD2 (7 bases). What was sequenced was peripheral blood. The sequence was obtained from a woman in her 70s with COVID-19, enrolled during active disease. Here the CDR3 reads CASSQDSFGTIGYEQYF. CDR3 bases: TGTGCCAGCAGCCAGGACAGTTTTGGGACTATTGGGTACGAGCAGTACTTC.